The rows below give T cell receptor beta chains drawn from one sample of a study of technical replicates of blood from a few donors. Assay: immunoSEQ multiplex PCR; the TCRdb copy retains only in-frame clones and omits some. The sample consists of approximately 15,000 clones, roughly 80% of them appearing once. Sequencing was done on a sample of PBMCs. The receptors here all came from a human donor in good health. The CDR3 runs from the conserved cysteine through the conserved F or W. D genes are given only for firm matches. Rows give clone size only sometimes, using once, few, many, or a class for an expanded clone.

v_gene	j_gene	d_gene	abundance	CDR3nt	CDR3aa
TRBV20-1	TRBJ2-7	-	-	TGCAGTGCCCCCAGGGAAAACGAGCAGTACTTC	CSAPRENEQYF
TRBV7-9	TRBJ2-3	-	-	TGTGCCAGCAGCATGACAGAAACAGATACGCAGTATTTT	CASSMTETDTQYF
TRBV5-4	TRBJ2-1	TRBD2	-	TGTGCCAGCAGCCTTGGGACCGGGACTAGCGGCTCCTACAATGAGCAGTTCTTC	CASSLGTGTSGSYNEQFF
TRBV6-1	TRBJ2-7	-	-	TGTGCCAGCAGTGAAGCAGGGGGCTCCTACGAGCAGTACTTC	CASSEAGGSYEQYF
TRBV5-6	TRBJ1-4	-	-	TGTGCCAGCAGCTATAAACAGGGAGCAACTAATGAAAAACTGTTTTTT	CASSYKQGATNEKLFF
TRBV7-8	TRBJ2-7	TRBD2	-	TGTGCCAGCAGCTTAGGACTAGCGGAGACCTACGAGCAGTACTTC	CASSLGLAETYEQYF
TRBV18	TRBJ1-5	TRBD1	-	TGTGCCAGCTCCTCGACAGGGTTTAGCAATCAGCCCCAGCATTTT	CASSSTGFSNQPQHF
TRBV7-2	TRBJ2-1	-	-	TGTGCCAGCAGCTTTAGCGGAGCTGGGAATGAGCAGTTCTTC	CASSFSGAGNEQFF
TRBV2	TRBJ2-5	TRBD2	-	TGTGCCAGCAGTTGGGACTATCAAGAGACCCAGTACTTC	CASSWDYQETQYF
TRBV30	TRBJ2-3	-	-	TGTGCCTGGAGAAGAGGCCGTCTTAAAAAGGGGGCAGATACGCAGTATTTT	CAWRRGRLKKGADTQYF
TRBV19	TRBJ2-7	TRBD1	-	TGTGCCAGTAGTATCCCGACAGGGGGATCCTACGAGCAGTACTTC	CASSIPTGGSYEQYF
TRBV25-1	TRBJ2-7	TRBD1	-	TGTGCCAGCAGTGGGGACAGTAAAAGGGCCTACGAGCAGTACTTC	CASSGDSKRAYEQYF
TRBV5-1	TRBJ2-2	-	few	TGCGCCAGCAGCCTGAGACAGTCCGCCGGGGAGCTGTTTTTT	CASSLRQSAGELFF
TRBV7-2	TRBJ2-1	TRBD1	-	TGTGCCAGCAGCTTAGCGCGAGGGGGCTATGAGCAGTTCTTC	CASSLARGGYEQFF
TRBV6-5	TRBJ2-7	TRBD2	-	TGTGCCAGCCGAGTTTCGGGACTAGCGAACCACGAGCAGTACTTC	CASRVSGLANHEQYF
TRBV27	TRBJ1-1	TRBD1	once	TGTGCCAGCAGACCCACGACGACAGGGCGTCGAGGGATTGAAGCTTTCTTT	CASRPTTTGRRGIEAFF
TRBV19	TRBJ2-7	TRBD2	-	TGTGCCAGTAGTTCGACTAGCGGGAGGGCCACCGAGCAGTACTTC	CASSSTSGRATEQYF
TRBV4-2	TRBJ2-3	TRBD2	once	TGTGCCAGCAGCCAAGGACTAGCGGGAGGGCCATGGTCTACAGATACGCAGTATTTT	CASSQGLAGGPWSTDTQYF
TRBV19	TRBJ1-1	TRBD1	-	TGTGCCAGTAGTACAGGGGGACACACTGAAGCTTTCTTT	CASSTGGHTEAFF
TRBV7-9	TRBJ2-4	-	-	TGTGCCAGCAGCTCCCTGCAGGGTTCAAAGTACTTC	CASSSLQGSKYF
TRBV10-1	TRBJ2-2	-	once	TGCGCCAGCGCGTCAAACACCGGGGAGCTGTTTTTT	CASASNTGELFF
TRBV11-2	TRBJ1-5	-	-	TGTGCCAGCACCGTCGGGGAGCGGACTCAGCCCCAGCATTTT	CASTVGERTQPQHF
TRBV27	TRBJ2-7	TRBD1	-	TGTGCCAGCAGTTGGACAGGAGAGGCATACGAGCAGTACTTC	CASSWTGEAYEQYF
TRBV30	TRBJ2-1	-	-	TGTGCCTGGAGTAAAGTCCCGGAGTTTAATGAGCAGTTCTTC	CAWSKVPEFNEQFF
TRBV2	TRBJ2-7	TRBD1	-	TGTGCCAGCAGTGGCGGGACAGGCTGGGTGCGCTACGAGCAGTACTTC	CASSGGTGWVRYEQYF
TRBV5-1	TRBJ2-1	-	-	TGCGCCAGCAGCTTGGCCGGGGGCGGGAGCTCCTACAATGAGCAGTTCTTC	CASSLAGGGSSYNEQFF
TRBV7-9	TRBJ1-4	-	-	TGTGCCAGCAGCCGGAAACAGGGCGACGATGAAAAACTGTTTTTT	CASSRKQGDDEKLFF
TRBV6-6	TRBJ1-5	-	-	TGTGCCAGCAGTTACTCTGCGGGGATGAGTCAGCCCCAGCATTTT	CASSYSAGMSQPQHF
TRBV5-6	TRBJ2-7	TRBD2	once	TGTGCCAGCAGCTTAACTAGCGGGGCCGTCTACGAGCAGTACTTC	CASSLTSGAVYEQYF
TRBV27	TRBJ1-5	-	-	TGTGCCAGCAGTTTAGGATTGGAGGGCCAGAGGGGCAATCAGCCCCAGCATTTT	CASSLGLEGQRGNQPQHF
TRBV29-1	TRBJ2-7	TRBD2	once	TGCAGCGTCCTCAAGACTAGCGGGAGGGCCATTGACGAGCAGTACTTC	CSVLKTSGRAIDEQYF
TRBV5-1	TRBJ2-7	TRBD1	-	TGCGCCAGCAGCTTGGTAGCGGACAGGGACGAGCAGTACTTC	CASSLVADRDEQYF
TRBV30	TRBJ2-1	TRBD2	-	TGTGCCTGGAGCCCCGGGACTAGCGGGAGGTTGGATGAGCAGTTCTTC	CAWSPGTSGRLDEQFF
TRBV5-1	TRBJ1-1	TRBD1	few	TGCGCCAGCAGCTTGGGGGGACAGGGGGACACTGAAGCTTTCTTT	CASSLGGQGDTEAFF
TRBV5-5	TRBJ2-5	TRBD2	-	TGTGCCAGCAGCATGGGACTAGCGGGGGGCCAAGAGACCCAGTACTTC	CASSMGLAGGQETQYF
TRBV6-4	TRBJ1-5	-	-	TGTGCCAGCAGTCCCCAGGGGTCCCAGCCCCAGCATTTT	CASSPQGSQPQHF
TRBV6-4	TRBJ2-7	-	-	TGTGCCAGCAGGTTACAGGATTTCTCCTACGAGCAGTACTTC	CASRLQDFSYEQYF
TRBV9	TRBJ2-1	TRBD2	-	TGTGCCAGCAGCGTCAATAGCGGGAGCGGGCGCAATGAGCAGTTCTTC	CASSVNSGSGRNEQFF
TRBV23-1	TRBJ2-1	TRBD1	-	TGCGCCAGCAGTCAGCCGGGACAGAACAATGAGCAGTTCTTC	CASSQPGQNNEQFF
TRBV19	TRBJ2-4	TRBD1	-	TGTGCCAGTGGAACAGGGGCCCCTCTAAACATTCAGTACTTC	CASGTGAPLNIQYF
TRBV7-8	TRBJ1-5	TRBD1	few	TGTGCCAGCAGCTCGGACAGGTCTGTTCAGCCCCAGCATTTT	CASSSDRSVQPQHF
TRBV9	TRBJ2-5	-	-	TGTGCCAGCAGTTCCCAACAAGAGACCCAGTACTTC	CASSSQQETQYF